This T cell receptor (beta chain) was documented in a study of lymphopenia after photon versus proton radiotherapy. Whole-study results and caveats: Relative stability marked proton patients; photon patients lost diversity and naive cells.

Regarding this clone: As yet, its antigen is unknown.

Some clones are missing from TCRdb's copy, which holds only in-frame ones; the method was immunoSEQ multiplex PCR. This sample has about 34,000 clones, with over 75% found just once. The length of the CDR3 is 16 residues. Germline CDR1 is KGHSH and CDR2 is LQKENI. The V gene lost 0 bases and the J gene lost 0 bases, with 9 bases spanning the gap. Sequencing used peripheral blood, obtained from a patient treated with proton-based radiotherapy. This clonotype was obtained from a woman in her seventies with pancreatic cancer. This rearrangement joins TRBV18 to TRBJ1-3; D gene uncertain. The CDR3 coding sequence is TGTGCCAGCTCACCACCGGGTCGGAGCTCTGGAAACACCATATATTTT. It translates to CASSPPGRSSGNTIYF.